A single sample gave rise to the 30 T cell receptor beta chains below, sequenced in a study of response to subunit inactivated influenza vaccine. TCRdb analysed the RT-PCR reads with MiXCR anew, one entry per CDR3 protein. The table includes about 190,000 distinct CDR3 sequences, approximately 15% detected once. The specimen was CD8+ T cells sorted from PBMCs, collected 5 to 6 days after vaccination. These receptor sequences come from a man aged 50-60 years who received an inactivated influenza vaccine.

The DNA for the CDR3 is TGTGCCAGCAGAACTGGGACAGGGGCTTCCTACGAGCAGTACTTC. This translates into CASRTGTGASYEQYF. The chain links TRBV12-3 or TRBV12-4 to TRBJ2-7; 10 positions match TRBD1. J lost 1 base, V lost 6 bases, and 6 bases had no gene match. The CDR3 loop spans 15 amino acids.

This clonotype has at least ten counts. CDR3: CASSPPDTRGRDVTKNIQYF. The CDR3 nucleotides are TGTGCCAGCAGTCCTCCAGATACAAGGGGGCGCGATGTGACCAAAAACATTCAGTACTTC. The chain joins TRBV6-4 to TRBJ2-4, with 7 bases matching TRBD1. The V gene end was trimmed by 5 bases and the J gene end by 2 bases; junction bases not matched to a gene: 21. The CDR3 is made up of 20 amino acids. Germline V lookup: CDR1 MRHNA, CDR2 SNTAGT.

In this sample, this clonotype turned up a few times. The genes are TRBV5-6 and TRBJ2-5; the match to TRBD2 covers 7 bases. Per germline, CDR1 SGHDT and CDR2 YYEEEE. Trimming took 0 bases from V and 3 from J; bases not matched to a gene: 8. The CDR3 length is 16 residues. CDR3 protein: CASSLDASGSKETQYF. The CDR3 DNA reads TGTGCCAGCAGCTTGGATGCTAGCGGTAGTAAAGAGACCCAGTACTTC.

The CDR3 spells CASSLINNEQFF. As DNA, the CDR3 is TGTGCCAGCAGCTTAATCAACAATGAGCAGTTCTTC. V is TRBV11-2 and J is TRBJ2-1; D ambiguous. The CDR3 contains 12 residues. V lost 2 bases and J 5 bases, leaving 4 bases between the germline ends. CDR1 and CDR2 from the germline V gene are SGHAT and FQNNGV.

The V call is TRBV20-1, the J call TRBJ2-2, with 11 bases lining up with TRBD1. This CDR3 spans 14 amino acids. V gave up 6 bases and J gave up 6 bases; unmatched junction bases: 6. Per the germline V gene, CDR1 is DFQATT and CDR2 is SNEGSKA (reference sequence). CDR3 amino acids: CSAWGQGDPGELFF. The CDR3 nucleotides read TGCAGTGCCTGGGGACAGGGGGACCCCGGGGAGCTGTTTTTT.

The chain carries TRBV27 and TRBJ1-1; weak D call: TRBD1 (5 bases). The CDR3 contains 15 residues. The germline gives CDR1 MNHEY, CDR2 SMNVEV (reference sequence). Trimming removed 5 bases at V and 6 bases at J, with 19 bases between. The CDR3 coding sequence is TGTGCCAGCAGTCCTAATTCACTCCGAGGGGCTGAAGCTTTCTTT. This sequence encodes CASSPNSLRGAEAFF.

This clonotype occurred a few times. The CDR3 DNA reads as TGTGCCACCGCGGAGGTACAGGGAGCTCTCTACGAGCAGTACTTC. As protein: CATAEVQGALYEQYF. The chain has TRBV15 and TRBJ2-7; maybe TRBD1 (6 bases). V was clipped by 8 bases and J by 3 bases, with 20 bases between them. The CDR3 runs 15 residues. Per germline, CDR1 LNHNV and CDR2 YYDKDF (reference sequence).

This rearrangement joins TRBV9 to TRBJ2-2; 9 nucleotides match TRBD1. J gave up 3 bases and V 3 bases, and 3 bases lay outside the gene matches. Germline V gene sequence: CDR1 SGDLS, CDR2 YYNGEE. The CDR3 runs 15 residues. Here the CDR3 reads CASSARTGDTGELFF. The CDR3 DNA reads TGTGCCAGCAGCGCACGGACAGGGGACACCGGGGAGCTGTTTTTT.

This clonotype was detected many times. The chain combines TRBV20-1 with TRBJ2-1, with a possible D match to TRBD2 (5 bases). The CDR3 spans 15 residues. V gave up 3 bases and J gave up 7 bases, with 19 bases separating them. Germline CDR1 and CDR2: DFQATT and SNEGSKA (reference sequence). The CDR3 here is CSARLLAYGPNEQFF. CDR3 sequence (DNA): TGCAGTGCTAGGCTTCTAGCATACGGGCCAAATGAGCAGTTCTTC.

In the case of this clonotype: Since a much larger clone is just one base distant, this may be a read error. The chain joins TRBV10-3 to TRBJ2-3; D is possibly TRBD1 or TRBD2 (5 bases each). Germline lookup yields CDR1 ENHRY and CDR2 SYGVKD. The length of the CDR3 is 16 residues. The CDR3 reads CAISVERGDGTDTRYF. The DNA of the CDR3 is TGTGCCATCAGTGTAGAAAGAGGGGATGGCACAGATACGCGGTATTTT.

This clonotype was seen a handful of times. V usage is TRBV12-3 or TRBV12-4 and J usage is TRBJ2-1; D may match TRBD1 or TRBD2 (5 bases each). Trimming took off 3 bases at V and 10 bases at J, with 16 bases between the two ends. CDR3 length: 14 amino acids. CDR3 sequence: CASSLTGGGWEQFF. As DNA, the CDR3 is TGTGCCAGCAGTTTGACTGGTGGGGGTTGGGAGCAGTTCTTC.

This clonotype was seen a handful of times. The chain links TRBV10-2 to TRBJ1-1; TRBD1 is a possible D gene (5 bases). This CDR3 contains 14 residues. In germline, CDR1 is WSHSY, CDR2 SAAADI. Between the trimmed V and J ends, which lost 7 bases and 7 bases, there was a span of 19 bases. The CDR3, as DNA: TGCGCCAGCACTTCAGGAGGGGTAGAATATGAAGCTTTCTTT. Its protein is CASTSGGVEYEAFF.

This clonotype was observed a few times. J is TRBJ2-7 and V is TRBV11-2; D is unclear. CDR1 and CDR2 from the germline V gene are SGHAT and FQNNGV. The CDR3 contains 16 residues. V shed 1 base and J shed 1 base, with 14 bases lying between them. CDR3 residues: CASSLGSVVGSYEQYF. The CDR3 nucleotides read TGTGCCAGCAGCTTAGGGTCGGTAGTCGGATCCTACGAGCAGTACTTC.

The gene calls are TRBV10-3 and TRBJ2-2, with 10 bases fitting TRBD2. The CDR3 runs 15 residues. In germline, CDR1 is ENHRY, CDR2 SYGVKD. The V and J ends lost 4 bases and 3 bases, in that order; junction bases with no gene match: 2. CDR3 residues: CAISGSGRYTGELFF. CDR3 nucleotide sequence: TGTGCCATCAGTGGTAGCGGGAGGTACACCGGGGAGCTGTTTTTT.

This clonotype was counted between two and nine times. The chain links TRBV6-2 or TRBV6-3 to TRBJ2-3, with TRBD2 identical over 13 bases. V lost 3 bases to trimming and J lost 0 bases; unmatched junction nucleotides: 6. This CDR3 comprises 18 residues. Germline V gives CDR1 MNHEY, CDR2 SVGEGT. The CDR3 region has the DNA TGTGCCAGCAGTTATACTACTAGCGGGAGGGAAAGCACAGATACGCAGTATTTT. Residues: CASSYTTSGRESTDTQYF.

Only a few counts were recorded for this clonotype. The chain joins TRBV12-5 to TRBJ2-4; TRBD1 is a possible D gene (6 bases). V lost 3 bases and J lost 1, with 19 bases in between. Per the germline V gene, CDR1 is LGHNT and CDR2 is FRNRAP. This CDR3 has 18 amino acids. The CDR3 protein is CASGFPLQGVGAKNIQYF. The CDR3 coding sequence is TGTGCTAGTGGTTTTCCCCTACAGGGAGTTGGGGCCAAAAACATTCAGTACTTC.

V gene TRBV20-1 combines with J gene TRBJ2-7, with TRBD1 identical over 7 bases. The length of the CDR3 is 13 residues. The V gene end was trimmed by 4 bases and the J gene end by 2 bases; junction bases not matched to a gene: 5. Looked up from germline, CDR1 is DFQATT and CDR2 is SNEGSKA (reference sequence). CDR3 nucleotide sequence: TGCAGTGCTACCGGGACAGCGGCCTACGAGCAGTACTTC. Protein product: CSATGTAAYEQYF.

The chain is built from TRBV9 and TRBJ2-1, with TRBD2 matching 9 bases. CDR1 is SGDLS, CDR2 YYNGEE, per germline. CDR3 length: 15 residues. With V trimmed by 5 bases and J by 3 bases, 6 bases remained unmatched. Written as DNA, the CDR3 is TGTGCCAGCAGATCCAGCGGGGGGAACTACAATGAGCAGTTCTTC. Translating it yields CASRSSGGNYNEQFF.

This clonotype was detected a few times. CDR3 loop: CASSLGTGGGEQYF. Here the CDR3 DNA reads TGTGCCAGCAGTTTAGGGACAGGGGGCGGCGAGCAGTACTTC. The chain uses TRBV27 and TRBJ2-7, with 12 bases that match TRBD1. This CDR3 is built from 14 residues. The V gene's germline CDR1 is MNHEY and CDR2 SMNVEV (reference sequence). V was pared by 2 bases and J by 6 bases, with 2 bases of the junction left unmatched.

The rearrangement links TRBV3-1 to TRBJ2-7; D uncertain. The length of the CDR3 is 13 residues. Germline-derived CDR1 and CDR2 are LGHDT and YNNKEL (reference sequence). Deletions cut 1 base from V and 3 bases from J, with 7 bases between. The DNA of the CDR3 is TGTGCCAGCAGCCAAGCCGAAATCTACGAGCAGTACTTC. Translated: CASSQAEIYEQYF.

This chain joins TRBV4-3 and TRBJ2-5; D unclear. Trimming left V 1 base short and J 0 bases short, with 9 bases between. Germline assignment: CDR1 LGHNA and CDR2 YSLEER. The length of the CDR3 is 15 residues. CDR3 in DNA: TGCGCCAGCAGCCAAGGACACGCGTACCAAGAGACCCAGTACTTC. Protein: CASSQGHAYQETQYF.

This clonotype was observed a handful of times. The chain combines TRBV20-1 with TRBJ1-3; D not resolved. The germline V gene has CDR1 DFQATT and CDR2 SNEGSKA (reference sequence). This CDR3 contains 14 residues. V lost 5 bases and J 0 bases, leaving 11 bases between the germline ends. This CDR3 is CSASGPNSGNTIYF. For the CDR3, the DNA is TGCAGTGCTTCCGGACCGAACTCTGGAAACACCATATATTTT.

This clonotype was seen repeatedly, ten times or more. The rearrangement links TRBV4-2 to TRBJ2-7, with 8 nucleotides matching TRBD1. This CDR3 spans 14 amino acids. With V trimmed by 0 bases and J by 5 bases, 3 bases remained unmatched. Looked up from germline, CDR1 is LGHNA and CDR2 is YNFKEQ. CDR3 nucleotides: TGTGCCAGCAGCCAAGAGCAGGGGGCGAACGAGCAGTACTTC. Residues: CASSQEQGANEQYF.

The chain's CDR3 is CASRNGVGTGGPNTEAFF. DNA of the CDR3: TGTGCCAGCAGAAATGGGGTGGGGACAGGGGGCCCGAACACTGAAGCTTTCTTT. The V and J genes are TRBV28 and TRBJ1-1; 12 positions agree with TRBD1. CDR1 and CDR2 (germline): MDHEN, SYDVKM. J was trimmed by 1 base and V by 6 bases; bases with no gene match: 12. CDR3 size: 18 residues. The full variable domain, rest sourced from reference TRBV28 and TRBJ1-1, is DVKVTQSSRYLVKRTGEKVFLECVQDMDHENMFWYRQDPGLGLRLIYFSYDVKMKEKGDIPEGYSVSREKKERFSLILESASTNQTSMYLCASRNGVGTGGPNTEAFFGQGTRLTVV.

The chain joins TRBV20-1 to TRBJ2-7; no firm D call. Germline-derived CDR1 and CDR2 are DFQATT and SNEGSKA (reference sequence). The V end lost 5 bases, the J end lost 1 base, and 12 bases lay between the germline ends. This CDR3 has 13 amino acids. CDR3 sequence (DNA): TGCAGTGCTGCCGACTGGACGTCCTACGAGCAGTACTTC. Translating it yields CSAADWTSYEQYF.

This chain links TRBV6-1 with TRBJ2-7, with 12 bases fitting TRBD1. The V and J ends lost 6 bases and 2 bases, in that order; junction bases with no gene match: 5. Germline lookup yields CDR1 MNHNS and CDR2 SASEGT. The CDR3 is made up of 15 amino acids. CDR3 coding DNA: TGTGCCAGCAGACCCCGGGACAGGGGGCCCTACGAGCAGTACTTC. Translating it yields CASRPRDRGPYEQYF.

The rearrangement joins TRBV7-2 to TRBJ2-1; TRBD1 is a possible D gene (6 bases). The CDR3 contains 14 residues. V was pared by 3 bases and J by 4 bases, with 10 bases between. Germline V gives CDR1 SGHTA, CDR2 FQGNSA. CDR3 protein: CASSFWTAYNEQFF. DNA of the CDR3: TGTGCCAGCAGCTTTTGGACAGCTTACAATGAGCAGTTCTTC.

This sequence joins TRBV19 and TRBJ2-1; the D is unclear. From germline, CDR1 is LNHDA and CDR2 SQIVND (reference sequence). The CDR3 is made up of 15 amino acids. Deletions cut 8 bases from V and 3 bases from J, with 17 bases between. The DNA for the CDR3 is TGTGCCAGTGTGCCCGCGAGCCTCGTCTACAATGAGCAGTTCTTC. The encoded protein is CASVPASLVYNEQFF.

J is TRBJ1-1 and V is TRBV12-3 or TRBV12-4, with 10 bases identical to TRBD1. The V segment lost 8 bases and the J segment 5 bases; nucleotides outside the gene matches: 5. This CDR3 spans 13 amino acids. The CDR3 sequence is CASARQGATEAFF. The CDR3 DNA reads TGTGCCAGCGCCAGACAGGGGGCAACTGAAGCTTTCTTT.

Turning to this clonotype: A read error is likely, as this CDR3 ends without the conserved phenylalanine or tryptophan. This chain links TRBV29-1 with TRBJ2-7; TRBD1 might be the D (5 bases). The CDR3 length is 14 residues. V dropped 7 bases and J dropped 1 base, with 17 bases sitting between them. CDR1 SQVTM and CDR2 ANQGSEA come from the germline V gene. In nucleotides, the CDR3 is TGCAGCGCAATCAACCCCGACAGATCCTACGAGCAGTACATC. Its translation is CSAINPDRSYEQYI.